The 20 T cell receptor beta chains listed next were all sequenced from one sample in a study of tumor-infiltrating lymphocytes in primary liver carcinoma. Co-extraction of both nucleic acids (RNA and DNA) used about 20-33 mg of unsorted bulk tissue. A primer in the constant region served to generate TCR beta cDNA from about 470 ng of total RNA. Nested multiplex PCR, run for three rounds with slightly modified ARM-PCR, yielded TCR beta libraries. The first two PCR rounds used TRBV1-TRBV30 primers with a Cbeta primer, 9 to 10 cycles each. Each CDR3 protein is one row after TCRdb ran MiXCR on the multiplex PCR reads. The data contain some 190,000 distinct CDR3 sequences, approximately 80% of them singletons. The sample consisted of tumor tissue from primary liver carcinoma. The origin of the receptors is a man in his forties with primary liver carcinoma and hepatitis B virus infection.

Concerning this clonotype itself: Just one base apart from a much larger clone, this may be a read error. The rearrangement joins TRBV11-2 to TRBJ2-6; D ambiguous. The CDR3 covers 15 residues. Germline lookup yields CDR1 SGHAT and CDR2 FQNNGV. CDR3 bases: TGTACCAGCAGCTTCGATCGGGCTGGGGCCAACGTCCTGACTTTC. This encodes CTSSFDRAGANVLTF.

Of note for this clonotype: This is likely a read error, given that the CDR3 carries no conserved phenylalanine or tryptophan at its end. The V gene is TRBV29-1, the J gene TRBJ2-3; 8 bases line up with TRBD1. V lost 5 bases to trimming and J lost 5 bases; unmatched junction nucleotides: 9. Germline-derived CDR1 and CDR2 are SQVTM and ANQGSEA. The CDR3 has 14 residues. This chain's CDR3 is CSVRVTGVRDTQYL. CDR3 DNA sequence: TGCAGCGTTAGGGTGACAGGGGTCCGAGATACGCAGTATTTG.

On this clonotype: A read error may account for a junction end that differs from germline. V and J are TRBV6-1 and TRBJ2-2, with D possibly matching TRBD2 (5 bases). The CDR3 consists of 15 residues. Germline CDR1 is MNHNS and CDR2 is SASEGT. CDR3 nucleotides: TGTGCCAGCAGTGAAGCGACATTCGGTACCGGGGAGCTGGTTTTT. Residues: CASSEATFGTGELVF.

The CDR3 DNA is TGTGTCCGCCGGTCCGAGAGGGCCGTCAATGAGCAGTTCTTC. This sequence encodes CVRRSERAVNEQFF. This chain connects TRBV6-1 to TRBJ2-1, with a possible D match to TRBD2 (5 bases). There are 14 residues in the CDR3. Germline V gene sequence: CDR1 MNHNS, CDR2 SASEGT.

The V call is TRBV29-1, the J call TRBJ1-5, with a weak D call TRBD1 (5 bases). Germline loops: CDR1 SQVTM, CDR2 ANQGSEA. The CDR3 is 13 residues long. CDR3 in amino acids: CRTGRGANQPQHF. In DNA, the CDR3 is TGCAGAACCGGAAGGGGAGCGAATCAGCCCCAGCATTTT. The entire variable domain, with the rest obtained from reference TRBV29-1 and TRBJ1-5, is as follows: SAVISQKPSRDICQRGTSLTIQCQVDSQVTMMFWYRQQPGQSLTLIATANQGSEATYESGFVIDKFPISRPNLTFSTLTVSNMSPEDSSIYLCRTGRGANQPQHFGDGTRLSIL.

The table lists this clonotype with many counts. V usage is TRBV21-1 and J usage is TRBJ2-1; the table assigns TRBD1, which was not confirmed against the DNA. TRBV21-1 is annotated as a pseudogene. This CDR3 is built from 15 residues. The CDR3 sequence: CASSNSRGLNNEQFF. CDR3 sequence (DNA): TGTGCCAGCAGCAATAGTCGGGGGCTAAACAATGAGCAGTTCTTC.

Worth noting for this clonotype: At one end, the junction sequence differs from germline, possibly due to a read error. The chain combines TRBV29-1 with TRBJ1-1, with D unclear. Looked up from germline, CDR1 is SQVTM and CDR2 is ANQGSEA. This CDR3 contains 15 residues. This CDR3 is CSVGSGWVMNTGAFF. DNA of the CDR3: TGTAGCGTTGGATCCGGGTGGGTTATGAACACTGGAGCTTTCTTT.

Points on this clonotype: At one end, the junction sequence differs from germline, possibly due to a read error. V is TRBV29-1 and J is TRBJ1-1; D ambiguous. From germline, CDR1 is SQVTM and CDR2 ANQGSEA. This CDR3 region has 15 residues. The CDR3 loop reads CSASPGWAMSTEASF. The CDR3 coding sequence is TGCAGCGCTTCCCCGGGTTGGGCAATGAGCACAGAAGCCTCCTTT.

V usage is TRBV6-5 and J usage is TRBJ1-5; 9 bases align to TRBD1. The CDR3 loop spans 14 amino acids. Looked up from germline, CDR1 is MNHEY and CDR2 is SVGAGI. V dropped 5 bases and J dropped 10; count of bases not matched to a gene: 9. The DNA for the CDR3 is TGTGCCAGCAGTACCGGGACAGGGAAGGACCCCCAGCATTTT. This gives the protein CASSTGTGKDPQHF.

About this clonotype itself: This CDR3 is missing its conserved last phenylalanine or tryptophan, likely due to a read error. The limits of the CDR3 on the DNA are not certain, so only TCRdb's listed CDR3 is given. The chain joins TRBV6-5 to TRBJ1-2; the table's TRBD1 call for D was not verified on the DNA. CDR1 and CDR2 (germline): MNHEY, SVGAGI. Ends included, the CDR3 has 17 residues. The CDR3 here is CARKGGQGDRFGYAYIL.

Concerning this clonotype: Possible read error: a much larger clone is one base away. CDR3 region: CASSQGRSRSQPYSYEQYF. CDR3 in DNA: TGTGCCAGCAGCCAAGGGCGGTCTAGGAGTCAACCATACTCTTACGAGCAGTACTTC. The J gene is TRBJ2-7, the V gene TRBV14, with D hard to call. Germline V gene lookup returns CDR1 SGHDN and CDR2 FVKESK. Trimming shortened V by 1 base and J by 4 bases, and 26 bases separated the two germline ends. The length of the CDR3 is 19 residues. Full variable domain (rest looked up from reference TRBV14 and TRBJ2-7): EAGVTQFPSHSVIEKGQTVTLRCDPISGHDNLYWYRRVMGKEIKFLLHFVKESKQDESGMPNNRFLAERTGGTYSTLKVQPAELEDSGVYFCASSQGRSRSQPYSYEQYFGPGTRLTVT.

As to this clonotype: One end of the junction is discordant with germline, which a read error may explain. The gene calls are TRBV29-1 and TRBJ1-2; D possibly corresponds to TRBD1 (5 bases). This CDR3 spans 14 amino acids. From germline, CDR1 is SQVTM and CDR2 ANQGSEA. CDR3 sequence (DNA): TGCAGCGCCAGGGAGGATACAGGATCCTATGACTACACCTTC. Amino acid sequence: CSAREDTGSYDYTF.

Details on this clonotype: Germline is not matched at one junction end, which may reflect a read error. The gene calls are TRBV4-2 and TRBJ2-1, with 7 bases aligning to TRBD1. Germline CDR1 reads LGHNA; CDR2 reads YNFKEQ. The CDR3 sequence is 18 residues long. The CDR3, as DNA: TGTGTCAGCAGCCAAGATTGGAGGACAGGCAGAGTCTACAATAAGCAGTTCTTC. The encoded protein is CVSSQDWRTGRVYNKQFF.

As regards this clonotype: Its ends do not fully match the called genes, so a read error is possible. This chain links TRBV4-2 with TRBJ1-6; D is unclear. Germline V gene lookup returns CDR1 LGHNA and CDR2 YNFKEQ. The CDR3 has 16 residues. The CDR3 loop is CASSQAQTVDNSPLRF. CDR3 nucleotide sequence: TGTGCCAGCAGCCAAGCACAAACTGTCGATAATTCACCCCTCCGCTTT.

In the case of this clonotype: The junction does not match germline at one end; this may be a read error. V usage is TRBV5-6 and J usage is TRBJ1-2; D unresolved. CDR3 size: 15 residues. Looked up from germline, CDR1 is SGHDT and CDR2 is YYEEEE. The CDR3 DNA follows: TGTGCCAGCAACTTGGGCCACTTGGGAGACTATGGCTACACCTTC. Encoded protein: CASNLGHLGDYGYTF. The whole variable domain, filled in from reference TRBV5-6 and TRBJ1-2, reads DAGVTQSPTHLIKTRGQQVTLRCSPKSGHDTVSWYQQALGQGPQFIFQYYEEEERQRGNFPDRFSGHQFPNYSSELNVNALLLGDSALYLCASNLGHLGDYGYTFGSGTRLTVV.

On this clonotype: Without the conserved terminal phenylalanine or tryptophan, this CDR3 likely stems from a read error. The CDR3 DNA is TGCAGCGACTCCCCTTCCACAGATACGCAGTATTAT. Protein sequence: CSDSPSTDTQYY. The rearrangement uses TRBV29-1 and TRBJ2-3, with D unclear. Trimming pared 7 bases from V and 2 bases from J, leaving 10 bases between. CDR3 size: 12 residues. Germline loops: CDR1 SQVTM, CDR2 ANQGSEA.

Note on this clonotype: Its ends do not fully match the called genes, so a read error is possible. The chain employs TRBV28 and TRBJ2-3, with 9 bases that match TRBD2. CDR1 MDHEN and CDR2 SYDVKM come from the germline V gene. The CDR3 is 15 amino acids. The DNA of the CDR3 is TGTGTCAGCAGTTTGGCGGGGGGGACTCGGGATACGCAGTATTTT. Translated: CVSSLAGGTRDTQYF.

For this clonotype: Germline is not matched at one junction end, which may reflect a read error. J is TRBJ2-7 and V is TRBV28, with D hard to call. Germline V gene data show CDR1 as MDHEN and CDR2 as SYDVKM. The CDR3 consists of 12 residues. CDR3 nucleotide sequence: TGTGTCAGCAGTTTTGGGTTAGAGTGGCAGTACTTC. Residues: CVSSFGLEWQYF.

Details on this clonotype: A read error may account for a junction end that differs from germline. The rearrangement links TRBV5-6 to TRBJ2-1; D is unclear. The CDR3 loop spans 17 amino acids. Looked up from germline, CDR1 is SGHDT and CDR2 is YYEEEE. CDR3 sequence (DNA): TGTGCCAGCAGCTTGGGATCGGGCTCATCAGGATACAATGGGCAGTTCTTC. Protein product: CASSLGSGSSGYNGQFF.

Points on this clonotype: One junction end disagrees with the germline gene, perhaps due to a read error. This chain joins TRBV6-1 and TRBJ2-1; 8 nucleotides match TRBD2. The germline V gene encodes CDR1 MNHNS and CDR2 SASEGT. The CDR3 is 16 residues long. CDR3 sequence (DNA): TGTACCAGCAGTGCCATAGGGACTAGTATTGCGGATGAGCAGTTCTTC. Translated, it gives CTSSAIGTSIADEQFF.